This TCR beta chain was sequenced during a study of T cells in localized non-small cell lung cancer. Profiling relied on immunoSEQ multiplex PCR, and the TCRdb table lists in-frame clones only, not all of them. In the table there are around 19,000 clones, about nine tenths of which are singletons. A note on this clone: Its antigen is undetermined.

The ends were cut back, 6 bases at V and 3 bases at J, with 19 bases in the middle. CDR3 size: 16 residues. The germline V gene has CDR1 SGHAT and CDR2 FQNNGV. General study findings and limits: Longer survival (overall) was linked to higher T cell density in blood. Appearance in adjacent lung was seen for a median 57 of the top 100 tumor clones. Tumor trailed uninvolved adjacent lung in T cell clonality, which peaked there.

This specimen consisted of peripheral blood, obtained before any cancer treatment. This TCR was sampled from a woman aged 35 to 75 with stage I lung adenocarcinoma. This chain uses TRBV11-2 with TRBJ2-3; TRBD2 might be the D (6 bases). In nucleotides, the CDR3 is TGTGCCAGCAGACACGGGACTCCAATGAGGACAGATACGCAGTATTTT. Translation gives CASRHGTPMRTDTQYF.